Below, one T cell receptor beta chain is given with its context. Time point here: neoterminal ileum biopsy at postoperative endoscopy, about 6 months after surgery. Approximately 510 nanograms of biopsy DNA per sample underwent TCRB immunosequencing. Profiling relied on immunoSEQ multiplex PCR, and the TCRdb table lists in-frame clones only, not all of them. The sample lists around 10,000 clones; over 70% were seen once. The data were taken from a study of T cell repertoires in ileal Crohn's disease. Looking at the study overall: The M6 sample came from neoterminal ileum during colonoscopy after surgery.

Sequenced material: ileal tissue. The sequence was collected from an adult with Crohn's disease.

CDR3 DNA sequence: TGTGCCAGCAGCCGACTAGCGGGGAGCGCAGATACGCAGTATTTT. Its translation is CASSRLAGSADTQYF. The chain has TRBV6-4 and TRBJ2-3; 11 bases line up with TRBD2. This CDR3 is 15 amino acids long. J gave up 4 bases and V 6 bases, and 6 bases lay outside the gene matches. Germline CDR1 MRHNA, CDR2 SNTAGT.